These T cell receptor beta chains were read from a single sample in a study of blood T cell repertoires in COVID-19. TCRdb's copy holds only in-frame clones and misses some; the assay was immunoSEQ multiplex PCR. The sample gives about 22,000 clones, over 70% of which show up once; 22% is in the top ten. The sequenced sample was peripheral blood. Receptors originate from a man older than 75 with active or convalescent COVID-19. Both conserved end residues are part of each CDR3. A D gene is named only where the DNA matches it firmly. A row's size may be missing; if present it is once, few, many or a size class.

D: TRBD1; size: once; J: TRBJ2-3; V: TRBV5-1; CDR3: CASSLAGTGRPDTQYF; DNA: TGCGCCAGCAGCTTGGCGGGGACAGGGAGACCAGATACGCAGTATTTT
D: -; size: -; J: TRBJ2-7; V: TRBV4-2; CDR3: CASSPTGYEQYF; DNA: TGTGCCAGCAGCCCAACAGGTTACGAGCAGTACTTC
D: TRBD2; size: -; J: TRBJ2-3; V: TRBV7-3; CDR3: CASSLRRGTDTQYF; DNA: TGTGCCAGCAGCTTAAGGCGGGGGACAGATACGCAGTATTTT
D: TRBD1; size: -; J: TRBJ1-4; V: TRBV11-2; CDR3: CASSRGQLNEKLFF; DNA: TGTGCCAGCAGCCGGGGACAGCTTAATGAAAAACTGTTTTTT
D: -; size: -; J: TRBJ1-5; V: TRBV28; CDR3: CASGGRGTDRSNQPQHF; DNA: TGTGCCAGCGGGGGAAGGGGGACCGACAGAAGCAATCAGCCCCAGCATTTT
D: -; size: -; J: TRBJ2-7; V: TRBV18; CDR3: CASSLQGFEQYF; DNA: TGTGCCAGCTCTCTCCAGGGGTTCGAGCAGTACTTC
D: -; size: few; J: TRBJ1-2; V: TRBV5-4; CDR3: CASSLNAGNYGYTF; DNA: TGTGCCAGCAGCTTAAATGCAGGCAACTATGGCTACACCTTC
D: -; size: -; J: TRBJ2-5; V: TRBV2; CDR3: CASSKGTAGETQYF; DNA: TGTGCCAGCAGTAAAGGGACGGCGGGGGAGACCCAGTACTTC
D: -; size: -; J: TRBJ2-7; V: TRBV30; CDR3: CAWTRERVSYEQYF; DNA: TGTGCCTGGACTCGAGAGCGGGTCTCCTACGAGCAGTACTTC
D: -; size: -; J: TRBJ1-6; V: TRBV6-1; CDR3: CASSEGWVRGADNSPLHF; DNA: TGTGCCAGCAGTGAAGGTTGGGTACGAGGAGCGGATAATTCACCCCTCCACTTT
D: -; size: -; J: TRBJ1-4; V: TRBV18; CDR3: CASSPGEGANEKLFF; DNA: TGTGCCAGCTCACCGGGAGAGGGTGCTAATGAAAAACTGTTTTTT
D: TRBD1; size: -; J: TRBJ1-6; V: TRBV6-2/TRBV6-3; CDR3: CASSSRGRNNSPLHF; DNA: TGTGCCAGCAGTTCCAGGGGGCGGAATAATTCACCCCTCCACTTT
D: -; size: -; J: TRBJ2-1; V: TRBV5-4; CDR3: CASSLPGGDKGQFF; DNA: TGTGCCAGCAGCTTGCCCGGGGGTGACAAGGGGCAGTTCTTC
D: -; size: -; J: TRBJ2-3; V: TRBV9; CDR3: CASSSVDLATDTQYF; DNA: TGTGCCAGCAGCTCGGTCGATCTAGCGACGGATACGCAGTATTTT
D: -; size: once; J: TRBJ2-2; V: TRBV7-9; CDR3: CASRGTTNTGELFF; DNA: TGTGCCAGCAGAGGGACAACGAACACCGGGGAGCTGTTTTTT
D: -; size: -; J: TRBJ2-3; V: TRBV7-9; CDR3: CASSFRLVTDTQYF; DNA: TGTGCCAGCAGCTTTAGACTAGTCACAGATACGCAGTATTTT
D: -; size: -; J: TRBJ2-2; V: TRBV27; CDR3: CASSSGRRDITGELFF; DNA: TGTGCCAGCAGTTCAGGGCGCAGGGATATCACCGGGGAGCTGTTTTTT
D: -; size: -; J: TRBJ1-1; V: TRBV6-6; CDR3: CASSYSRGQRNTEAFF; DNA: TGTGCCAGCAGTTACAGTCGTGGACAGCGGAACACTGAAGCTTTCTTT
D: TRBD1; size: -; J: TRBJ1-1; V: TRBV5-4; CDR3: CASSLDQGGEAFF; DNA: TGTGCCAGCAGCTTGGATCAGGGGGGCGAAGCTTTCTTT
D: -; size: -; J: TRBJ1-1; V: TRBV19; CDR3: CASSPTVNTEAFF; DNA: TGTGCCAGTAGCCCGACAGTGAACACTGAAGCTTTCTTT
D: -; size: -; J: TRBJ2-5; V: TRBV9; CDR3: CASSVGQQETQYF; DNA: TGTGCCAGCAGCGTAGGGCAGCAAGAGACCCAGTACTTC
D: -; size: once; J: TRBJ2-1; V: TRBV6-5; CDR3: CASSYSRQNNEQFF; DNA: TGTGCCAGCAGTTACTCGAGACAGAACAATGAGCAGTTCTTC
D: -; size: -; J: TRBJ2-3; V: TRBV5-8; CDR3: CASSLEGGPDTQYF; DNA: TGTGCCAGCAGCTTGGAAGGGGGACCTGATACGCAGTATTTT
D: TRBD2; size: -; J: TRBJ2-6; V: TRBV5-1; CDR3: CASSLTAGDGANVLTF; DNA: TGCGCCAGCAGCTTGACAGCGGGAGACGGGGCCAACGTCCTGACTTTC
D: TRBD2; size: once; J: TRBJ2-1; V: TRBV7-3; CDR3: CASSLQGLAYDEQFF; DNA: TGTGCCAGCAGCTTACAGGGACTAGCGTACGATGAGCAGTTCTTC
D: TRBD1; size: -; J: TRBJ2-7; V: TRBV14; CDR3: CASSPRDRYHEQYF; DNA: TGTGCCAGCAGCCCCCGGGACAGGTACCACGAGCAGTACTTC
D: TRBD1; size: -; J: TRBJ2-3; V: TRBV3-1/TRBV3-2; CDR3: CASSTGGGTDTQYF; DNA: TGTGCCAGCTCGACAGGGGGAGGCACAGATACGCAGTATTTT
D: -; size: -; J: TRBJ2-3; V: TRBV24-1; CDR3: CATRRGNTDTQYF; DNA: TGTGCCACCAGGAGGGGGAACACAGATACGCAGTATTTT
D: -; size: -; J: TRBJ1-1; V: TRBV5-1; CDR3: CASSLEQGRTEAFF; DNA: TGCGCCAGCAGCTTGGAACAGGGCAGGACTGAAGCTTTCTTT
D: -; size: -; J: TRBJ1-6; V: TRBV3-1/TRBV3-2; CDR3: CASSDTSPISYHNSPLHF; DNA: TGTGCCAGCAGCGACACTTCTCCCATTTCATATCATAATTCACCCCTCCACTTT
D: TRBD2; size: -; J: TRBJ2-1; V: TRBV5-4; CDR3: CASSPMLAGGGGEQFF; DNA: TGTGCCAGCAGCCCCATGTTGGCGGGAGGGGGAGGTGAGCAGTTCTTC
D: TRBD1; size: -; J: TRBJ2-7; V: TRBV6-5; CDR3: CASSTPRGQVYEQYF; DNA: TGTGCCAGCAGCACCCCTCGAGGACAGGTCTACGAGCAGTACTTC
D: TRBD1; size: -; J: TRBJ1-6; V: TRBV9; CDR3: CASSVHSGTGGSPLHF; DNA: TGTGCCAGCAGCGTCCATTCCGGGACAGGGGGATCACCCCTCCACTTT
D: TRBD1; size: -; J: TRBJ2-5; V: TRBV5-5; CDR3: CASSPGQGLETQYF; DNA: TGTGCCAGCAGCCCGGGACAGGGTTTAGAGACCCAGTACTTC
D: -; size: -; J: TRBJ1-1; V: TRBV12-3/TRBV12-4; CDR3: CASSLLGHTEAFF; DNA: TGTGCCAGCAGTTTACTGGGGCACACTGAAGCTTTCTTT
D: -; size: -; J: TRBJ1-4; V: TRBV3-1/TRBV3-2; CDR3: CASSHPQGATNEKLFF; DNA: TGTGCCAGCAGCCATCCCCAGGGTGCAACTAATGAAAAACTGTTTTTT
D: TRBD1; size: -; J: TRBJ2-3; V: TRBV4-3; CDR3: CASSQERGPGDTQYF; DNA: TGCGCCAGCAGCCAAGAAAGGGGGCCAGGAGATACGCAGTATTTT
D: TRBD2; size: -; J: TRBJ2-7; V: TRBV24-1; CDR3: CATSDSPGGEQYF; DNA: TGTGCCACCAGTGATTCCCCGGGGGGCGAGCAGTACTTC
D: -; size: -; J: TRBJ2-5; V: TRBV5-6; CDR3: CASSSQGGREETQYF; DNA: TGTGCCAGCAGCTCACAGGGCGGCCGGGAAGAGACCCAGTACTTC
D: -; size: -; J: TRBJ1-2; V: TRBV5-5; CDR3: CASSVDSYGYTF; DNA: TGTGCCAGCAGCGTGGACAGCTATGGCTACACCTTC
D: TRBD1; size: -; J: TRBJ2-5; V: TRBV28; CDR3: CASSFRQGARETQYF; DNA: TGTGCCAGCAGTTTCCGACAGGGGGCAAGAGAGACCCAGTACTTC
D: -; size: -; J: TRBJ2-7; V: TRBV9; CDR3: CASSRGPSYEQYF; DNA: TGTGCCAGCAGCAGAGGTCCCTCCTACGAGCAGTACTTC
D: -; size: few; J: TRBJ1-2; V: TRBV5-6; CDR3: CASSLVRGDYGYTF; DNA: TGTGCCAGCAGCTTGGTCAGGGGTGACTATGGCTACACCTTC
D: -; size: -; J: TRBJ1-1; V: TRBV5-1; CDR3: CASSSIQGGTEAFF; DNA: TGCGCCAGCAGCTCCATACAGGGCGGCACTGAAGCTTTCTTT
D: -; size: -; J: TRBJ2-2; V: TRBV14; CDR3: CASRPRADTGELFF; DNA: TGTGCCAGCAGGCCGAGGGCGGACACCGGGGAGCTGTTTTTT
D: TRBD1; size: -; J: TRBJ2-7; V: TRBV6-5; CDR3: CASSSDRGTDEQYF; DNA: TGTGCCAGCAGTTCTGACAGGGGTACGGACGAGCAGTACTTC
D: TRBD1; size: -; J: TRBJ1-5; V: TRBV7-9; CDR3: CASSPGDRGLNQPQHF; DNA: TGTGCCAGCAGCCCGGGGGACAGGGGGCTCAATCAGCCCCAGCATTTT
D: -; size: once; J: TRBJ2-7; V: TRBV7-9; CDR3: CASSPRHHRAGEQYF; DNA: TGTGCCAGCAGTCCCCGGCATCACAGGGCTGGAGAGCAGTACTTC
D: -; size: -; J: TRBJ1-5; V: TRBV19; CDR3: CASSVGRGDGNQPQHF; DNA: TGTGCCAGTAGTGTGGGACGGGGGGATGGAAATCAGCCCCAGCATTTT
D: TRBD2; size: -; J: TRBJ2-2; V: TRBV19; CDR3: CASSSGGRGGELFF; DNA: TGTGCCAGTAGTAGCGGGGGTCGAGGCGGGGAGCTGTTTTTT
D: TRBD1; size: -; J: TRBJ2-5; V: TRBV5-1; CDR3: CASSRVTGEETQYF; DNA: TGCGCCAGCAGCCGGGTGACAGGGGAAGAGACCCAGTACTTC
D: TRBD1; size: -; J: TRBJ2-7; V: TRBV7-9; CDR3: CASSHAPGTGTYEQYF; DNA: TGTGCCAGCAGCCATGCCCCCGGGACAGGGACCTACGAGCAGTACTTC
D: -; size: -; J: TRBJ2-5; V: TRBV4-1; CDR3: CASSQDTNPGETQYF; DNA: TGCGCCAGCAGCCAAGATACGAACCCGGGGGAGACCCAGTACTTC
D: TRBD2; size: few; J: TRBJ2-1; V: TRBV6-2/TRBV6-3; CDR3: CASSYSRGTQFF; DNA: TGTGCCAGCAGTTACTCGCGGGGGACGCAGTTCTTC
D: TRBD1; size: -; J: TRBJ1-6; V: TRBV10-2; CDR3: CASRPGTDNSPLHF; DNA: TGCGCCAGCAGACCGGGGACAGATAATTCACCCCTCCACTTT